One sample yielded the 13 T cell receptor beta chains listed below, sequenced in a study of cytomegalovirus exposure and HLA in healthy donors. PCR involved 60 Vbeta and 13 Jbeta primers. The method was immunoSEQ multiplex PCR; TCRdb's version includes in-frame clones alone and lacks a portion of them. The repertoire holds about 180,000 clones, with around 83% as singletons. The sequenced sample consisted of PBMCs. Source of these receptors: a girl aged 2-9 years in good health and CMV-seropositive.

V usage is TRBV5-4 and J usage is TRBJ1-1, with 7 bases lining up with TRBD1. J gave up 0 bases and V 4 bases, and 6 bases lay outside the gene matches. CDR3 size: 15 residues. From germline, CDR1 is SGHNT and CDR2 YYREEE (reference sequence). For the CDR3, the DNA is TGTGCCAGCAGCACAAAGACAGGGATGAACACTGAAGCTTTCTTT. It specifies CASSTKTGMNTEAFF.

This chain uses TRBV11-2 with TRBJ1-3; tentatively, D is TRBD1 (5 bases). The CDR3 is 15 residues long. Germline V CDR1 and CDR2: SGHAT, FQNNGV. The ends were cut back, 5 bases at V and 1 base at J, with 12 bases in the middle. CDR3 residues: CASSPVGGSGNTIYF. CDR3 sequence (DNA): TGTGCCAGCAGCCCCGTGGGGGGATCTGGAAACACCATATATTTT.

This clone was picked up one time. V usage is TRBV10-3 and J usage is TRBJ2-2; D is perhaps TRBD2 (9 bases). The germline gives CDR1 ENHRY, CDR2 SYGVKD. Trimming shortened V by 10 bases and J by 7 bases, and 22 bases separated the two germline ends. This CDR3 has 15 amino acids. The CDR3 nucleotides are TGTGCCACCCAGGGGGCGGGGGGGCAAGTCGGGGAGCTGTTTTTT. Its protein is CATQGAGGQVGELFF.

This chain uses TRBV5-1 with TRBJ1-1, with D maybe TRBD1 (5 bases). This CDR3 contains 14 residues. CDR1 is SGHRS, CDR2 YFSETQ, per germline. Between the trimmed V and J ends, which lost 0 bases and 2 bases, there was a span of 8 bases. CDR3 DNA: TGCGCCAGCAGCTTGGGCAGGGAAAACACTGAAGCTTTCTTT. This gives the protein CASSLGRENTEAFF. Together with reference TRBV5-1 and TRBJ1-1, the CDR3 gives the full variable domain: KAGVTQTPRYLIKTRGQQVTLSCSPISGHRSVSWYQQTPGQGLQFLFEYFSETQRNKGNFPGRFSGRQFSNSRSEMNVSTLELGDSALYLCASSLGRENTEAFFGQGTRLTVV.

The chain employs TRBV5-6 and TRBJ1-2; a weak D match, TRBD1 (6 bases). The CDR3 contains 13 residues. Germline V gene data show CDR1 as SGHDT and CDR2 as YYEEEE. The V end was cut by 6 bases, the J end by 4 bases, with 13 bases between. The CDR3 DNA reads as TGTGCCAGCACTCTGACAGGCTCCTATGGCTACACCTTC. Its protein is CASTLTGSYGYTF.

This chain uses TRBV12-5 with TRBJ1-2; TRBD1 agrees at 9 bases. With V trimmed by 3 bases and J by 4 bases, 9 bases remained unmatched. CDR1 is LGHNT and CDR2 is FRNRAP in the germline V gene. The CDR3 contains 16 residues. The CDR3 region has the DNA TGTGCTAGTGGTTTCCGGGGGACAGGGACCTTCTATGGCTACACCTTC. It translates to CASGFRGTGTFYGYTF.

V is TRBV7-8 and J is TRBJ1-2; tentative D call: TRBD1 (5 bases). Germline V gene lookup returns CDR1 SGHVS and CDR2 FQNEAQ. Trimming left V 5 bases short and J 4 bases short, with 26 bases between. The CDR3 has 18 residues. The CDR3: CASSPVDRGSPQFYGYTF. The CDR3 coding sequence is TGTGCCAGCAGCCCCGTCGACAGAGGTTCTCCACAATTCTATGGCTACACCTTC.

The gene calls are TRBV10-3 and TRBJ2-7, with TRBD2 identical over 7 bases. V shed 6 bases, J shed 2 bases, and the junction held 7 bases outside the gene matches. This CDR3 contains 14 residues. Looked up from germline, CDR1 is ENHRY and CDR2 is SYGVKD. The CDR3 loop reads CAIRGGTGAYEQYF. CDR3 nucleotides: TGTGCCATCAGGGGAGGGACGGGAGCCTACGAGCAGTACTTC.

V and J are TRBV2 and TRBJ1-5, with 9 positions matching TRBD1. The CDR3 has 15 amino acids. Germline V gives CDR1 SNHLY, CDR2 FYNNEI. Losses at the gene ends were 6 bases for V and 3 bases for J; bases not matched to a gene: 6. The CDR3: CASRAGTGFNQPQHF. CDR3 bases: TGTGCCAGCAGGGCGGGGACAGGGTTCAATCAGCCCCAGCATTTT.

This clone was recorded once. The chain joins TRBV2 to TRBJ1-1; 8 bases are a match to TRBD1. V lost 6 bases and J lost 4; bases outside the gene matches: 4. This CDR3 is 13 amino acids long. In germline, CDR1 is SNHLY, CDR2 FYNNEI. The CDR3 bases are TGTGCCAGCAGGGGACAGGAGGGCACTGAAGCTTTCTTT. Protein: CASRGQEGTEAFF.

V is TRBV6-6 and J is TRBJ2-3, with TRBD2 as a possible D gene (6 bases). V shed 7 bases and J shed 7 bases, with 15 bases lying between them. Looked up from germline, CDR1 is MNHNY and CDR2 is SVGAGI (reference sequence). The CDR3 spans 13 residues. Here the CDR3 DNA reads TGTGCCAGCAAGAACGGGAGAGCATATACGCAGTATTTT. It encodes CASKNGRAYTQYF.

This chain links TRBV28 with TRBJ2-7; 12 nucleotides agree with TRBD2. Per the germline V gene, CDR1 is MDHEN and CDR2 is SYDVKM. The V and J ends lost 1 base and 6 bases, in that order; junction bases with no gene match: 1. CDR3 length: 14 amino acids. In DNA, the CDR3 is TGTGCCAGCAGTTTATCACTAGCGGGAGGCGAGCAGTACTTC. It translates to CASSLSLAGGEQYF. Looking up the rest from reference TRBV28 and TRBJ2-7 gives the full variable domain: DVKVTQSSRYLVKRTGEKVFLECVQDMDHENMFWYRQDPGLGLRLIYFSYDVKMKEKGDIPEGYSVSREKKERFSLILESASTNQTSMYLCASSLSLAGGEQYFGPGTRLTVT.

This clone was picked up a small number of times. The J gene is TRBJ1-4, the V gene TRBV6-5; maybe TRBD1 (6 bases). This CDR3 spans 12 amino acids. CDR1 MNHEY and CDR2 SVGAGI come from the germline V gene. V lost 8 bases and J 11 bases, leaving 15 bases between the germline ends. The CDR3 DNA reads TGTGCCAGCGGTGGACAGAGACTTAAACTGTTTTTT. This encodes CASGGQRLKLFF.